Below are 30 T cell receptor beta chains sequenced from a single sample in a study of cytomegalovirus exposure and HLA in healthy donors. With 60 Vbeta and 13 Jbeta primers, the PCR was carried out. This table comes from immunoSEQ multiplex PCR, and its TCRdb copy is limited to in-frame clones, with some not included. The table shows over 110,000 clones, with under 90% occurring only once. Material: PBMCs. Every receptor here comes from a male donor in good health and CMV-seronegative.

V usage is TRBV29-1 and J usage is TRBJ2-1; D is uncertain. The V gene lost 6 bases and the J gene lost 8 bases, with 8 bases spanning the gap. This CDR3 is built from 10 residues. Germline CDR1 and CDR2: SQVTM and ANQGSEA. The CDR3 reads CSVHFYEQFF. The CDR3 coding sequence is TGCAGCGTCCATTTTTATGAGCAGTTCTTC.

CDR3 coding DNA: TGTGCCATCAGCCGGGACTATAGCAATCAGCCCCAGCATTTT. This codes for CAISRDYSNQPQHF. The chain links TRBV10-3 to TRBJ1-5; possibly TRBD1 for D (5 bases). Germline V gene data show CDR1 as ENHRY and CDR2 as SYGVKD. The CDR3 is made up of 14 amino acids. V lost 6 bases to trimming and J lost 0 bases, with 9 bases between them.

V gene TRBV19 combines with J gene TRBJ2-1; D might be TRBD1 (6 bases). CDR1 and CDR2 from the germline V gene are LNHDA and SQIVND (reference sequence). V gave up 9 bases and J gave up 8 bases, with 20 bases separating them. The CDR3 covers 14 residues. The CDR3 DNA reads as TGTGCCAGGAAATGGACGACTAAGGGGGATGAGCAGTTCTTC. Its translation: CARKWTTKGDEQFF. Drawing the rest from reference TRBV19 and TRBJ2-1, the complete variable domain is DGGITQSPKYLFRKEGQNVTLSCEQNLNHDAMYWYRQDPGQGLRLIYYSQIVNDFQKGDIAEGYSVSREKKESFPLTVTSAQKNPTAFYLCARKWTTKGDEQFFGPGTRLTVL.

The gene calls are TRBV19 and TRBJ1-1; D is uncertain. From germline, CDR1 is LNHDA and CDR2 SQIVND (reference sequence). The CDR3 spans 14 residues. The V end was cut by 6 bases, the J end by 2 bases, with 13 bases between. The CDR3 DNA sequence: TGTGCCAGTAGCTCAGGTCCAGCTAACACTGAAGCTTTCTTT. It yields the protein CASSSGPANTEAFF.

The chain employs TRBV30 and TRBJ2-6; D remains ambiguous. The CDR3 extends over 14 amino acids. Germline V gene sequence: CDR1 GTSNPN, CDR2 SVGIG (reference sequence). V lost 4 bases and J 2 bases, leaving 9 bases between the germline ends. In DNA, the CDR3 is TGTGCCTGGACTAGAGGCGCTGGGGCCAACGTCCTGACTTTC. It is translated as CAWTRGAGANVLTF.

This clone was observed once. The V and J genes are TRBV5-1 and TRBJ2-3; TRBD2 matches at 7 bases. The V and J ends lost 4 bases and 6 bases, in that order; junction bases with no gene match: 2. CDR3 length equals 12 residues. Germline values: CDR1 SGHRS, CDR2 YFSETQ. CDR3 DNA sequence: TGCGCCAGCAGCCGGGGAGGGGATACGCAGTATTTT. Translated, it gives CASSRGGDTQYF.

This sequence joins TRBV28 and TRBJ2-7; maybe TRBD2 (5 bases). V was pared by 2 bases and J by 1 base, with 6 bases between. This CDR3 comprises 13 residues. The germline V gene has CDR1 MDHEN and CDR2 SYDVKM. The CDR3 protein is CASSLGGSYEQYF. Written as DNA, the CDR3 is TGTGCCAGCAGTTTAGGCGGGTCCTACGAGCAGTACTTC. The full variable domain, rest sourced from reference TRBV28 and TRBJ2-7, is DVKVTQSSRYLVKRTGEKVFLECVQDMDHENMFWYRQDPGLGLRLIYFSYDVKMKEKGDIPEGYSVSREKKERFSLILESASTNQTSMYLCASSLGGSYEQYFGPGTRLTVT.

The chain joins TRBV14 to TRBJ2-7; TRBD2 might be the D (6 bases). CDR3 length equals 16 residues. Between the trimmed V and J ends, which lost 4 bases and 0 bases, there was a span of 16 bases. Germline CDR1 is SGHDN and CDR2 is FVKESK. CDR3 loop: CASSLGAVGGSYEQYF. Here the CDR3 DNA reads TGTGCCAGCAGCCTGGGCGCGGTGGGGGGCTCCTACGAGCAGTACTTC.

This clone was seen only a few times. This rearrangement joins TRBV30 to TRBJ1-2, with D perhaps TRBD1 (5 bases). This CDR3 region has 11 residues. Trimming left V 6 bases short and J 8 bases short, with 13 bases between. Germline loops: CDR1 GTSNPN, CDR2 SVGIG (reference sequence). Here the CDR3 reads CACPGVDGYTF. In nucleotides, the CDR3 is TGTGCCTGCCCGGGGGTAGACGGCTACACCTTC. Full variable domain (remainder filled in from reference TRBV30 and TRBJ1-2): SQTIHQWPATLVQPVGSPLSLECTVEGTSNPNLYWYRQAAGRGLQLLFYSVGIGQISSEVPQNLSASRPQDRQFILSSKKLLLSDSGFYLCACPGVDGYTFGSGTRLTVV.

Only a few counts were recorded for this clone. CDR3 sequence: CASSQDAPRMGLAGSHNEQFF. The DNA of the CDR3 is TGTGCCAGCAGCCAAGACGCCCCTCGGATGGGACTAGCGGGATCCCACAATGAGCAGTTCTTC. The chain recombines TRBV4-2 with TRBJ2-1, with TRBD2 matching 13 bases. V was clipped by 0 bases and J by 5 bases; unmatched bases: 16. The CDR3 spans 21 residues. Germline V gene sequence: CDR1 LGHNA, CDR2 YNFKEQ.

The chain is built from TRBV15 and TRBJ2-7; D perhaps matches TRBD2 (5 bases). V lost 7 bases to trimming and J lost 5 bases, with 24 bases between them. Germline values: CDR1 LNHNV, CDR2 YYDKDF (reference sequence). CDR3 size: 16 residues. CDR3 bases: TGTGCCACCACCGAGGGATTAGCAGTGGCGCTGAACGAGCAGTACTTC. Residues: CATTEGLAVALNEQYF.

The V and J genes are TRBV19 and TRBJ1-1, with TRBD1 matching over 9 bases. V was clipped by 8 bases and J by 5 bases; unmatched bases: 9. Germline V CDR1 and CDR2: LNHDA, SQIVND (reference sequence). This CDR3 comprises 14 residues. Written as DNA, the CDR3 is TGTGCCAGTCGCCGGGACAGGGAGGATACTGAAGCTTTCTTT. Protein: CASRRDREDTEAFF. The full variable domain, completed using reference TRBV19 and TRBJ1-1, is DGGITQSPKYLFRKEGQNVTLSCEQNLNHDAMYWYRQDPGQGLRLIYYSQIVNDFQKGDIAEGYSVSREKKESFPLTVTSAQKNPTAFYLCASRRDREDTEAFFGQGTRLTVV.

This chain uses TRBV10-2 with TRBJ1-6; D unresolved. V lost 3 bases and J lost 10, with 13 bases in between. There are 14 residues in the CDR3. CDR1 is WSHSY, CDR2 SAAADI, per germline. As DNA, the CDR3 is TGCGCCAGCAGTGATGGTCCCCAGGTCTCACCCCTCCACTTT. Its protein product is CASSDGPQVSPLHF.

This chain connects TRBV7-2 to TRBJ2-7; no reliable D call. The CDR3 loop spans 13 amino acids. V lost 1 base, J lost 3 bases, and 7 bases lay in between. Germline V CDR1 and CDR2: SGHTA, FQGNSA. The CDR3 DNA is TGTGCCAGCAGCTTAGGTGGCCGCTACGAGCAGTACTTC. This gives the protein CASSLGGRYEQYF. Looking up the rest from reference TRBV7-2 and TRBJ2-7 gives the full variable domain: GAGVSQSPSNKVTEKGKDVELRCDPISGHTALYWYRQSLGQGLEFLIYFQGNSAPDKSGLPSDRFSAERTGGSVSTLTIQRTQQEDSAVYLCASSLGGRYEQYFGPGTRLTVT.

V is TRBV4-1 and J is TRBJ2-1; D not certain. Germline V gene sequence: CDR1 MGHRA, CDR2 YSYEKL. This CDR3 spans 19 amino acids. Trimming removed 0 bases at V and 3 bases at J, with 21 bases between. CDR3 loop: CASSQDGSVAVSRYNEQFF. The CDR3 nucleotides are TGCGCCAGCAGCCAAGATGGCTCCGTTGCGGTCTCCCGCTACAATGAGCAGTTCTTC.

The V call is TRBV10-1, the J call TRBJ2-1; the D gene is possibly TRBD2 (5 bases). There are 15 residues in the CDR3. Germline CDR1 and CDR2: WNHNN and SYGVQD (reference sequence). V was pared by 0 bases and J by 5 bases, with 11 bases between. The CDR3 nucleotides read TGCGCCAGCAGTGAGTCCGGGCTCGGGAACAATGAGCAGTTCTTC. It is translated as CASSESGLGNNEQFF.

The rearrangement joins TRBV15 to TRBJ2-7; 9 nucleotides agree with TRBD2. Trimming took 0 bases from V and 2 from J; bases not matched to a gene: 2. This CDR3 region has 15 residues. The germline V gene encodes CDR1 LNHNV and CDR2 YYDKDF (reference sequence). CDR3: CATSRETSGPYEQYF. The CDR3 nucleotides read TGTGCCACCAGCAGAGAGACTAGCGGACCCTACGAGCAGTACTTC.

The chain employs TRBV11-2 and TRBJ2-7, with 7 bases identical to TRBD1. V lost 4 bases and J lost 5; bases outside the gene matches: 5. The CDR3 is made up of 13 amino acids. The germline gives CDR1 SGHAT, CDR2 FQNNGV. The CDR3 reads CASSYFDRDEQYF. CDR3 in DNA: TGTGCCAGCAGCTACTTCGACAGGGACGAGCAGTACTTC.

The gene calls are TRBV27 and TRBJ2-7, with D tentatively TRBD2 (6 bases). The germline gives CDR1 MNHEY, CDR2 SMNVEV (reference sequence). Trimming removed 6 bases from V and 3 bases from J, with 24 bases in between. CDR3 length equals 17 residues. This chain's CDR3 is CASSPGRGEGAGYEQYF. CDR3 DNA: TGTGCCAGCAGCCCCGGGCGGGGCGAAGGGGCCGGCTACGAGCAGTACTTC.

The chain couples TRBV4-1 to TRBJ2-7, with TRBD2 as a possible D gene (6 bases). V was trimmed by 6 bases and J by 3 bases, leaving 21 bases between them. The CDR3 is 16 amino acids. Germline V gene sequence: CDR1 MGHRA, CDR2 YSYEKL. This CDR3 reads CASSIDRDSPHYEQYF. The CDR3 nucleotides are TGCGCCAGCAGTATCGATCGGGACTCTCCACACTACGAGCAGTACTTC.

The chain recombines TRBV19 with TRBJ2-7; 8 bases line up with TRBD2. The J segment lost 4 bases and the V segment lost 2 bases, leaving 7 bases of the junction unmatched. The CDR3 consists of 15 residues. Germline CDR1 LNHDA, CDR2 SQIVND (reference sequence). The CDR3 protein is CASSISVTSAYEQYF. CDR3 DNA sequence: TGTGCCAGTAGTATAAGTGTGACTAGCGCTTACGAGCAGTACTTC. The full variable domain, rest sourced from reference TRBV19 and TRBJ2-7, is DGGITQSPKYLFRKEGQNVTLSCEQNLNHDAMYWYRQDPGQGLRLIYYSQIVNDFQKGDIAEGYSVSREKKESFPLTVTSAQKNPTAFYLCASSISVTSAYEQYFGPGTRLTVT.

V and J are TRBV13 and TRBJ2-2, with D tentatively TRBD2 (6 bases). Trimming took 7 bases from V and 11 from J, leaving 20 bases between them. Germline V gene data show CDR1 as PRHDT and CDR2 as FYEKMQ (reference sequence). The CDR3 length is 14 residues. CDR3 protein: CASILRGASLELFF. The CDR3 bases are TGTGCCAGCATCCTACGCGGGGCTAGTTTAGAGCTGTTTTTT.

The CDR3 region has the DNA TGTGCCAGCAGTGAATATCGAGGCCATCCCTACGAGCAGTACTTC. It encodes CASSEYRGHPYEQYF. The V gene is TRBV6-1, the J gene TRBJ2-7; no clear D gene. Trimming cost V 2 bases and J 2 bases, with 13 bases left between them. The CDR3 sequence is 15 residues long. Germline V gene lookup returns CDR1 MNHNS and CDR2 SASEGT.

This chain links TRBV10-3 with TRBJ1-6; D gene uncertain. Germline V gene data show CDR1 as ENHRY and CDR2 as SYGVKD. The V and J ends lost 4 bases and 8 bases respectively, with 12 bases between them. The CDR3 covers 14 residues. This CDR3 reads CAISVSAADSPLHF. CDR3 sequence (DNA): TGTGCCATCAGTGTGTCAGCCGCGGATTCACCCCTCCACTTT.

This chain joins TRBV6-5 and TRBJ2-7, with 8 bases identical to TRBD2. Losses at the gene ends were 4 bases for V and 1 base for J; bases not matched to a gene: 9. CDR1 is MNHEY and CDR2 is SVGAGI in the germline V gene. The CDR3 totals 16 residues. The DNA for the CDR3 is TGTGCCAGCAGTTCCCCCGGGGGGGTGGGGTCCTACGAGCAGTACTTC. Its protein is CASSSPGGVGSYEQYF.

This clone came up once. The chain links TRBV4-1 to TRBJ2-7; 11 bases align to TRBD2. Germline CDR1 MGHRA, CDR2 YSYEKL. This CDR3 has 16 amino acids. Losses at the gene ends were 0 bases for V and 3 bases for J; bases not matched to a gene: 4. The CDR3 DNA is TGCGCCAGCAGCCAAGAAGCGCTAGCGGGAGGCTACGAGCAGTACTTC. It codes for CASSQEALAGGYEQYF.

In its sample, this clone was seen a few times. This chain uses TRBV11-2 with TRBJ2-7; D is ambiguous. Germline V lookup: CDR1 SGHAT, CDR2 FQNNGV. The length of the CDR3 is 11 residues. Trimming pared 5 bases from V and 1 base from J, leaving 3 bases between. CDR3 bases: TGTGCCAGCAGCACTTCCTACGAGCAGTACTTC. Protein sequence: CASSTSYEQYF.

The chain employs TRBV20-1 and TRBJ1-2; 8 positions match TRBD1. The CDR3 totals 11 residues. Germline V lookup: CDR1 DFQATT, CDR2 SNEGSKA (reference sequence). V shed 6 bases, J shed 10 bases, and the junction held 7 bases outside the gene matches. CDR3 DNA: TGCAGTGCGGGGACAGGTTGGAACTACACCTTC. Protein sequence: CSAGTGWNYTF.

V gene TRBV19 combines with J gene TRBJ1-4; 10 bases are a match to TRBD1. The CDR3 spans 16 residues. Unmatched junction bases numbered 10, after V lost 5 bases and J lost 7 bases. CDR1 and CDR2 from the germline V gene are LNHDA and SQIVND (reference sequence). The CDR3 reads CASSPGQGKGGEKLFF. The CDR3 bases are TGTGCCAGTAGTCCGGGACAGGGGAAAGGGGGTGAAAAACTGTTTTTT.

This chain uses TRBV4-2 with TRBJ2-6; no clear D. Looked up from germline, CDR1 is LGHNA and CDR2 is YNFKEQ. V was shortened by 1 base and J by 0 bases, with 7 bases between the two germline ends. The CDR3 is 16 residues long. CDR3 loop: CASSQVLTSGANVLTF. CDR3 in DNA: TGTGCCAGCAGCCAAGTTCTAACCTCTGGGGCCAACGTCCTGACTTTC.